This is a list of T cell receptor beta chains from one sample in a study of CD8+ T cells in alopecia areata. This table comes from immunoSEQ multiplex PCR, and its TCRdb copy is limited to in-frame clones, with some not included. Here the sample spans 200,000 to 250,000 clones, less than 65% being singletons. Specimen: CD4+ T cells sorted from blood, collected at week 4, from a patient treated with tofacitinib. The receptors derive from a human donor with alopecia areata. The conserved cysteine and the conserved F or W are not part of the CDR3 here. A D gene is named only where the DNA matches it firmly.

CDR3 protein: ASSFSGTSAAETQY; V gene: TRBV5-1; J gene: TRBJ2-5; D gene: TRBD2
CDR3 protein: AGVGQLNSPLH; V gene: TRBV30; J gene: TRBJ1-6; D gene: NA
CDR3 protein: SVEVHRRGTEAF; V gene: TRBV29-1; J gene: TRBJ1-1; D gene: NA
CDR3 protein: ASSKNPVAGAYNEQF; V gene: TRBV7-2; J gene: TRBJ2-1; D gene: TRBD2
CDR3 protein: ASSLSGLGQPQH; V gene: TRBV5-6; J gene: TRBJ1-5; D gene: NA
CDR3 protein: ASRSYGGYTEAF; V gene: TRBV19; J gene: TRBJ1-1; D gene: NA
CDR3 protein: ATGTGLYEQY; V gene: TRBV6-6; J gene: TRBJ2-7; D gene: TRBD1
CDR3 protein: ATSGQVWTDTQY; V gene: TRBV15; J gene: TRBJ2-3; D gene: TRBD1
CDR3 protein: ASTTSGGGPEQF; V gene: TRBV2; J gene: TRBJ2-1; D gene: TRBD2
CDR3 protein: ASSRDRLTGGELF; V gene: TRBV11-2; J gene: TRBJ2-2; D gene: TRBD1
CDR3 protein: ASSRGRVNYGYT; V gene: TRBV7-9; J gene: TRBJ1-2; D gene: NA
CDR3 protein: ASSIQGAGEQY; V gene: TRBV18; J gene: TRBJ2-7; D gene: NA
CDR3 protein: ASHRDQETQY; V gene: TRBV5-6; J gene: TRBJ2-5; D gene: NA
CDR3 protein: AIRTQGLVGTEAF; V gene: TRBV6-5; J gene: TRBJ1-1; D gene: NA
CDR3 protein: ASSQEGGWVTGELF; V gene: TRBV4-2; J gene: TRBJ2-2; D gene: NA
CDR3 protein: ASSLDGRDRPQH; V gene: TRBV7-2; J gene: TRBJ1-5; D gene: NA
CDR3 protein: ASSYSGVYGYT; V gene: TRBV6-5; J gene: TRBJ1-2; D gene: NA
CDR3 protein: ASSLLSQANNSPLH; V gene: TRBV7-2; J gene: TRBJ1-6; D gene: NA
CDR3 protein: ASSPGHEQY; V gene: TRBV7-9; J gene: TRBJ2-7; D gene: NA
CDR3 protein: ASSQSTTRGEETQY; V gene: TRBV4-2; J gene: TRBJ2-5; D gene: NA
CDR3 protein: ASSWSGVGETQY; V gene: TRBV2; J gene: TRBJ2-5; D gene: TRBD2
CDR3 protein: ASSVSPNMNTGELF; V gene: TRBV9; J gene: TRBJ2-2; D gene: NA
CDR3 protein: SGGGWDTGELF; V gene: TRBV29-1; J gene: TRBJ2-2; D gene: TRBD2
CDR3 protein: SVAVYNEQF; V gene: TRBV29-1; J gene: TRBJ2-1; D gene: NA
CDR3 protein: SVVHTEAF; V gene: TRBV29-1; J gene: TRBJ1-1; D gene: NA
CDR3 protein: ASSYIRVRRKETQY; V gene: TRBV6-5; J gene: TRBJ2-5; D gene: NA
CDR3 protein: ASSQGVAGLQSYEQY; V gene: TRBV4-3; J gene: TRBJ2-7; D gene: NA
CDR3 protein: ASSQTGGSGYT; V gene: TRBV7-9; J gene: TRBJ1-2; D gene: TRBD1
CDR3 protein: SADILYEQY; V gene: TRBV20-1; J gene: TRBJ2-7; D gene: NA
CDR3 protein: ASSDPTSETQY; V gene: TRBV2; J gene: TRBJ2-5; D gene: NA
CDR3 protein: ASSLTGQGAGGNTIY; V gene: TRBV7-6; J gene: TRBJ1-3; D gene: TRBD1
CDR3 protein: ASSLNPNRAYNEQF; V gene: TRBV5-1; J gene: TRBJ2-1; D gene: NA
CDR3 protein: ASTDRTEKLF; V gene: TRBV19; J gene: TRBJ1-4; D gene: TRBD1
CDR3 protein: AGAPSRGNEQF; V gene: TRBV4-3; J gene: TRBJ2-1; D gene: NA
CDR3 protein: ASSTGLAGGLIKTQY; V gene: TRBV7-2; J gene: TRBJ2-5; D gene: TRBD2
CDR3 protein: AWAKWGSQPQH; V gene: TRBV30; J gene: TRBJ1-5; D gene: NA